These 23 T cell receptor beta chains share one sample of origin, sequenced in a study of blood T cell repertoires in COVID-19. Only in-frame clones appear in the TCRdb table, and some are missing; sequencing was by immunoSEQ multiplex PCR. The sample lists 35,000 to 40,000 clones; approximately 86% were seen once. Sequenced: peripheral blood. These receptors were taken from a human donor in a cohort sampled during active COVID-19.

V gene TRBV18 combines with J gene TRBJ2-6, with 9 bases lining up with TRBD1. Germline V gene data show CDR1 as KGHSH and CDR2 as LQKENI. Losses at the gene ends were 1 base for V and 4 bases for J; bases not matched to a gene: 20. This CDR3 contains 22 residues. CDR3: CASSPRATTLRTGAPGANVLTF. Written as DNA, the CDR3 is TGTGCCAGCTCACCACGAGCCACGACATTGAGGACAGGGGCGCCCGGGGCCAACGTCCTGACTTTC.

The chain couples TRBV5-1 to TRBJ2-1; 10 bases are shared with TRBD2. CDR1 is SGHRS and CDR2 is YFSETQ in the germline V gene. The V and J ends lost 4 bases and 9 bases, in that order; junction bases with no gene match: 10. The CDR3 runs 15 residues. Written as DNA, the CDR3 is TGCGCCAGCAGCCCCACTAGCGGGGAAGGTGGTGAGCAGTTCTTC. It encodes CASSPTSGEGGEQFF. Complete variable domain (other parts from reference TRBV5-1 and TRBJ2-1): KAGVTQTPRYLIKTRGQQVTLSCSPISGHRSVSWYQQTPGQGLQFLFEYFSETQRNKGNFPGRFSGRQFSNSRSEMNVSTLELGDSALYLCASSPTSGEGGEQFFGPGTRLTVL.

The chain uses TRBV7-2 and TRBJ2-7; D is undetermined. The V end was cut by 2 bases, the J end by 6 bases, with 11 bases between. Germline V lookup: CDR1 SGHTA, CDR2 FQGNSA. CDR3 size: 13 residues. As DNA, the CDR3 is TGTGCCAGCAGCTTAAAACCTGCCGGCGAGCAGTACTTC. Its translation is CASSLKPAGEQYF.

This chain uses TRBV21-1 with TRBJ1-2. TRBV21-1 is termed a pseudogene. This CDR3 is 15 amino acids long. CDR3 sequence reads: CASSKAGEYSYGYTF. The CDR3 DNA follows: TGTGCCAGCAGCAAGGCGGGTGAGTACAGCTATGGCTACACCTTC.

V is TRBV11-2 and J is TRBJ1-2; D is possibly TRBD1 (5 bases). The V gene lost 4 bases and the J gene lost 7 bases, with 16 bases spanning the gap. Germline V gene sequence: CDR1 SGHAT, CDR2 FQNNGV. The CDR3 has 14 amino acids. CDR3: CASSSGGEGSGYTF. CDR3 DNA: TGTGCCAGCAGCTCCGGGGGGGAAGGTAGTGGCTACACCTTC.

The chain is built from TRBV28 and TRBJ2-2; 7 bases map to TRBD1. This CDR3 contains 15 residues. Germline V CDR1 and CDR2: MDHEN, SYDVKM. After removal of 5 bases from V and 1 base from J, the junction contained 4 bases not matched to a gene. The CDR3 sequence: CASSRGDRNTGELFF. The CDR3 DNA follows: TGTGCCAGCAGTCGAGGGGACAGGAACACCGGGGAGCTGTTTTTT.

The chain recombines TRBV5-4 with TRBJ2-7; 16 bases are a match to TRBD2. The V gene end was trimmed by 3 bases and the J gene end by 4 bases; junction bases not matched to a gene: 4. Germline CDR1 reads SGHNT; CDR2 reads YYREEE (reference sequence). This CDR3 comprises 16 residues. The DNA of the CDR3 is TGTGCCAGCAGCTCGGGACTAGCGGGAGGGCTTTACGAGCAGTACTTC. Translation gives CASSSGLAGGLYEQYF.

CDR3 coding DNA: TGTGCCAGCACCAAGGAGAACTATGGCTACACCTTC. It translates to CASTKENYGYTF. The chain links TRBV6-5 to TRBJ1-2; D not certain. V gave up 7 bases and J gave up 2 bases, with 8 bases separating them. The CDR3 extends over 12 amino acids. In germline, CDR1 is MNHEY, CDR2 SVGAGI.

The chain carries TRBV11-3 and TRBJ2-5; the D gene is possibly TRBD2 (5 bases). The CDR3 has 13 residues. Looked up from germline, CDR1 is SGHNT and CDR2 is YENEEA. V was shortened by 5 bases and J by 5 bases, with 12 bases between the two germline ends. The CDR3 nucleotides are TGTGCCAGCAGCCCGGAGGAAGCGGAGACCCAGTACTTC. Translating gives CASSPEEAETQYF. The entire variable domain, with the rest obtained from reference TRBV11-3 and TRBJ2-5, is as follows: EAGVVQSPRYKIIEKKQPVAFWCNPISGHNTLYWYLQNLGQGPELLIRYENEEAVDDSQLPKDRFSAERLKGVDSTLKIQPAELGDSAVYLCASSPEEAETQYFGPGTRLLVL.

This chain links TRBV3-1 (or the pseudogene TRBV3-2) with TRBJ2-7; D is possibly TRBD1 (6 bases). The CDR3 is 14 amino acids. Deletions cut 3 bases from V and 3 bases from J, with 12 bases between. In germline, CDR1 is LGHDT, CDR2 YNNKEL (reference sequence). The CDR3 nucleotides read TGTGCCAGCAGCCAGGAACACAGGGTCTACGAGCAGTACTTC. Translated, it gives CASSQEHRVYEQYF.

The V gene is TRBV29-1, the J gene TRBJ2-1, with TRBD2 as a possible D gene (6 bases). The CDR3 consists of 16 residues. The germline CDR1 and CDR2 sequences are SQVTM and ANQGSEA. V was shortened by 7 bases and J by 6 bases, with 25 bases between the two germline ends. The CDR3 is CSAVKGTFGRSNEQFF. The CDR3 region has the DNA TGCAGCGCCGTAAAAGGGACTTTCGGCCGCAGCAATGAGCAGTTCTTC.

This clone was detected once. The V and J genes are TRBV19 and TRBJ1-5, with 8 bases matching TRBD1. CDR1 LNHDA and CDR2 SQIVND come from the germline V gene (reference sequence). V lost 7 bases, J lost 0 bases, and 14 bases stayed unmatched. This CDR3 contains 18 residues. The DNA for the CDR3 is TGTGCCAGTACCACACGCAGACAGGGGATTAATAGCAATCAGCCCCAGCATTTT. It encodes CASTTRRQGINSNQPQHF.

The J gene is TRBJ2-5, the V gene TRBV5-5; the match to TRBD2 covers 12 bases. CDR3 size: 17 residues. Per the germline V gene, CDR1 is SGHKS and CDR2 is YYEKEE (reference sequence). The V segment lost 2 bases and the J segment 1 base; nucleotides outside the gene matches: 6. As DNA, the CDR3 is TGTGCCAGCAGCTTAGGACTAGCGGGGACCTTCCAAGAGACCCAGTACTTC. Its protein is CASSLGLAGTFQETQYF.

The J gene is TRBJ2-2, the V gene TRBV9, with no clear D. The germline V gene has CDR1 SGDLS and CDR2 YYNGEE. V was cut by 7 bases and J by 4 bases, with 8 bases left in between. This CDR3 spans 12 amino acids. The DNA of the CDR3 is TGTGCCAGCTCTCAGTTCACCGGGGAGCTGTTTTTT. Residues: CASSQFTGELFF.

The V and J genes are TRBV15 and TRBJ2-1, with D possibly matching TRBD2 (7 bases). V lost 2 bases to trimming and J lost 2 bases, with 13 bases between them. The length of the CDR3 is 16 residues. Germline CDR1 and CDR2: LNHNV and YYDKDF (reference sequence). CDR3 DNA: TGTGCCACCAGCAGAATAACAGGGAGGGCCTACAATGAGCAGTTCTTC. Translated, it gives CATSRITGRAYNEQFF.

The chain has TRBV27 and TRBJ2-7, with 11 nucleotides matching TRBD2. The CDR3 spans 14 residues. Germline V gene lookup returns CDR1 MNHEY and CDR2 SMNVEV (reference sequence). J gave up 6 bases and V 3 bases, and 4 bases lay outside the gene matches. The CDR3, as DNA: TGTGCCAGCAGTTTCGGGACTAGCGGACGCGAGCAGTACTTC. Residues: CASSFGTSGREQYF.

This chain connects TRBV28 to TRBJ2-1, with a tentative D call TRBD2 (6 bases). Germline lookup yields CDR1 MDHEN and CDR2 SYDVKM. CDR3 length: 21 residues. The V and J ends lost 7 bases and 5 bases respectively, with 36 bases between them. DNA of the CDR3: TGTGCCAGCACGCCAGGGTTATCGGCTAGCGAGTTCCCCCTGGCTGACAATGAGCAGTTCTTC. Translation gives CASTPGLSASEFPLADNEQFF.

J is TRBJ1-4 and V is TRBV7-9; D is perhaps TRBD1 (6 bases). The CDR3 runs 15 residues. V was clipped by 5 bases and J by 5 bases, with 15 bases between them. The germline CDR1 and CDR2 sequences are SEHNR and FQNEAQ (reference sequence). CDR3 protein: CASSLRLQGNEKLFF. The CDR3 bases are TGTGCCAGCAGCCTTAGATTACAGGGAAATGAAAAACTGTTTTTT.

In DNA, the CDR3 is TGTGCCAGTAGTCATCACAGGGACTCTGGGGCCAACGTCCTGACTTTC. This sequence encodes CASSHHRDSGANVLTF. V is TRBV19 and J is TRBJ2-6, with D perhaps matching TRBD1 (6 bases). CDR1 LNHDA and CDR2 SQIVND come from the germline V gene (reference sequence). The V gene lost 5 bases and the J gene lost 0 bases, with 11 bases spanning the gap. This CDR3 is built from 16 residues.

The V call is TRBV19, the J call TRBJ2-7, with D maybe TRBD2 (5 bases). CDR3 length: 15 residues. Germline V CDR1 and CDR2: LNHDA, SQIVND (reference sequence). V lost 5 bases, J lost 5 bases, and 19 bases lay in between. The CDR3 protein is CASSSSGSVPNEQYF. The CDR3 coding sequence is TGTGCCAGTAGTTCTTCGGGGTCCGTGCCCAACGAGCAGTACTTC.

The rearrangement joins TRBV5-6 to TRBJ2-7; 11 bases align to TRBD2. Germline CDR1 is SGHDT and CDR2 is YYEEEE. J was trimmed by 5 bases and V by 5 bases; bases with no gene match: 6. The CDR3 runs 14 residues. CDR3 sequence reads: CASSRLAGFHEQYF. The CDR3 coding sequence is TGTGCCAGCAGTCGACTAGCGGGATTCCACGAGCAGTACTTC.

This clone is termed medium-sized. The chain uses TRBV7-9 and TRBJ2-7; D is ambiguous. The CDR3 length is 13 residues. V lost 2 bases and J 0 bases, leaving 5 bases between the germline ends. CDR1 and CDR2 (germline): SEHNR, FQNEAQ (reference sequence). For the CDR3, the DNA is TGTGCCAGCAGCTTACCAGGCTCCTACGAGCAGTACTTC. It encodes CASSLPGSYEQYF.

The CDR3 DNA reads TGTGCCAGCAGCACGAGGGGGTTACACGAGCAGTACTTC. It specifies CASSTRGLHEQYF. The chain combines TRBV7-8 with TRBJ2-7; maybe TRBD1 (6 bases). This CDR3 has 13 amino acids. Germline V lookup: CDR1 SGHVS, CDR2 FQNEAQ. Trimming pared 5 bases from V and 5 bases from J, leaving 13 bases between.